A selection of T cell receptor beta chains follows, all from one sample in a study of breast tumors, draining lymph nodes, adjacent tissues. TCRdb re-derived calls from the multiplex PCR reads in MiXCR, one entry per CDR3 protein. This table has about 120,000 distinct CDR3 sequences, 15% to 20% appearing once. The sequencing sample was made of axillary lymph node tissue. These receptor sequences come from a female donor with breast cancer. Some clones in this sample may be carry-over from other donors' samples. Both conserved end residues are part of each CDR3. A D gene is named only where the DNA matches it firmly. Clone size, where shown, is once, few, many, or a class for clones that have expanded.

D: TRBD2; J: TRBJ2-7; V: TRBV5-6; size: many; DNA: TGTGCCAGCAGCTCCAATACGGGACTAGCGGGAGGCCTCCCCTACGAGCAGTACTTC; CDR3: CASSSNTGLAGGLPYEQYF
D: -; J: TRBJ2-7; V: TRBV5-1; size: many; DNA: TGCGCCAGCAGCTTGGCCATTTCCGGCCTTACCTCCTACGAGCAGTACTTC; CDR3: CASSLAISGLTSYEQYF
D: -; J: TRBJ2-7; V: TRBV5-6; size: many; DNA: TGTGCCAGCAGCTTGGAAGGGTATTGGGCCTACGAGCAGTACTTC; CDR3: CASSLEGYWAYEQYF
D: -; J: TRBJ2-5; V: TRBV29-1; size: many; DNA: TGCAGCGTTAGGTTTATGGAGACCCAGTACTTC; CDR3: CSVRFMETQYF
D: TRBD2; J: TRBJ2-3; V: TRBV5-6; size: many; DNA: TGTGCCAGCAGCTTCACTAGCGCCACAGATACGCAGTATTTT; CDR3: CASSFTSATDTQYF
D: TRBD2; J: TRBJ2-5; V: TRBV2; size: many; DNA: TGTGCCAGCAGTGAAGCCGGGACTAAAGAGACCCAGTACTTC; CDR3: CASSEAGTKETQYF
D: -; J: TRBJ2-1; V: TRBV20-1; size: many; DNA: TGCAGTGCTAGAGATAATAGGCCCGCCGGGGATGAGCAGTTCTTC; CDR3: CSARDNRPAGDEQFF
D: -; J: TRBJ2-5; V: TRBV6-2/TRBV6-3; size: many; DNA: TGTGCCAGCAGTTACATCAAGACCCAGTACTTC; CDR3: CASSYIKTQYF
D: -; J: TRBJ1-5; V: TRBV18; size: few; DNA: TGTGCCAGCTCCCTAGTTGGGCAGCCCCAGCATTTT; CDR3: CASSLVGQPQHF
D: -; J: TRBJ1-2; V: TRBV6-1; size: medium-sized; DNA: TGTGCCAGCAGTGTGGGAAGTGGGGCCTATGGCTACACCTTC; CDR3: CASSVGSGAYGYTF
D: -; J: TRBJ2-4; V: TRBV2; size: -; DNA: TGTGCCAGCATTAGAGAAGTGGCCAAAAACATTCAGTACTTC; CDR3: CASIREVAKNIQYF
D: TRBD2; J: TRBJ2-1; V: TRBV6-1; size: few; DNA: TGTGCCAGCAGTGAGGGCCCTAGCGGAACTAGCTCCTACAATGAGCAGTTCTTC; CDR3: CASSEGPSGTSSYNEQFF